The 12 T cell receptor beta chains below all came from one sample that was sequenced in a study of OX40 agonist ivuxolimab in advanced cancers. Sequencing used immunoSEQ multiplex PCR; TCRdb keeps in-frame clones, though not all of them. The sample carries approximately 74,000 clones, about 89% recorded once. The source material was CD4+ or CD8+ T cells sorted from blood, sampled in a trial of the OX40 agonist ivuxolimab. The receptors derive from an adult with an advanced solid tumor such as melanoma, head and neck, liver or kidney cancer.

The chain uses TRBV5-5 and TRBJ2-3; unclear D gene. V lost 0 bases to trimming and J lost 6 bases, with 5 bases between them. The CDR3 has 12 amino acids. Germline V gives CDR1 SGHKS, CDR2 YYEKEE (reference sequence). The CDR3 bases are TGTGCCAGCAGCTTGGGAGCGGATACGCAGTATTTT. This sequence encodes CASSLGADTQYF. Complete variable domain (other parts from reference TRBV5-5 and TRBJ2-3): DAGVTQSPTHLIKTRGQQVTLRCSPISGHKSVSWYQQVLGQGPQFIFQYYEKEERGRGNFPDRFSARQFPNYSSELNVNALLLGDSALYLCASSLGADTQYFGPGTRLTVL.

The chain employs TRBV9 and TRBJ2-7, with unresolved D. In germline, CDR1 is SGDLS, CDR2 YYNGEE. V dropped 0 bases and J dropped 0 bases, with 13 bases sitting between them. CDR3 length: 16 residues. CDR3 in DNA: TGTGCCAGCAGCGTAGGCTCAGTACAGAGCTCCTACGAGCAGTACTTC. Its protein is CASSVGSVQSSYEQYF.

The chain uses TRBV7-8 and TRBJ2-1; D is perhaps TRBD2 (6 bases). Germline loops: CDR1 SGHVS, CDR2 FQNEAQ. CDR3 length: 16 amino acids. V lost 0 bases to trimming and J lost 0 bases, with 9 bases between them. CDR3 loop: CASSLAAGSSYNEQFF. The CDR3 DNA is TGTGCCAGCAGCTTAGCGGCGGGGAGCTCCTACAATGAGCAGTTCTTC.

The chain combines TRBV19 with TRBJ2-1; D remains unclear. Germline CDR1 reads LNHDA; CDR2 reads SQIVND (reference sequence). The V gene lost 5 bases and the J gene lost 0 bases, with 8 bases spanning the gap. There are 14 residues in the CDR3. CDR3 DNA: TGTGCCAGTAGTGCGTGGAGCTCCTACAATGAGCAGTTCTTC. Protein: CASSAWSSYNEQFF.

This chain uses TRBV7-8 with TRBJ1-2; D is undetermined. The CDR3 runs 12 residues. Germline V gene lookup returns CDR1 SGHVS and CDR2 FQNEAQ. V shed 4 bases and J shed 4 bases, with 7 bases lying between them. CDR3 DNA sequence: TGTGCCAGCAGCTCGGAGGTCTATGGCTACACCTTC. This encodes CASSSEVYGYTF.

This clone was detected once. This chain uses TRBV11-1 with TRBJ2-1; TRBD1 matches at 8 bases. The CDR3 contains 16 residues. Germline V gene lookup returns CDR1 SGHAT and CDR2 FQDESV (reference sequence). J lost 1 base, V lost 5 bases, and 7 bases had no gene match. CDR3 residues: CASSQGQETSYNEQFF. CDR3 coding DNA: TGTGCCAGCAGCCAGGGACAGGAGACTTCCTACAATGAGCAGTTCTTC.

The chain recombines TRBV9 with TRBJ2-1, with 7 bases lining up with TRBD1. The CDR3 loop spans 16 amino acids. V was clipped by 3 bases and J by 0 bases; unmatched bases: 6. The germline gives CDR1 SGDLS, CDR2 YYNGEE. The CDR3 protein is CASSDSGTVSYNEQFF. CDR3 sequence (DNA): TGTGCCAGCAGCGACTCCGGGACAGTCTCCTACAATGAGCAGTTCTTC.

For the CDR3, the DNA is TGTGCCAGCAGCACCATCTTTGGGGACAGGGGATTCGACGAGCAGTACTTC. Its translation is CASSTIFGDRGFDEQYF. The genes are TRBV7-9 and TRBJ2-7; 10 bases line up with TRBD1. Germline trimming cut 5 bases from V and 5 bases from J; bases unmatched to any gene: 15. The CDR3 sequence is 17 residues long. CDR1 and CDR2 from the germline V gene are SEHNR and FQNEAQ (reference sequence).

V gene TRBV7-9 combines with J gene TRBJ2-7, with a possible D match to TRBD2 (6 bases). Looked up from germline, CDR1 is SEHNR and CDR2 is FQNEAQ (reference sequence). The CDR3 loop spans 15 amino acids. V lost 5 bases and J lost 5, with 19 bases in between. The CDR3 region is CASSPAGGVLNEQYF. The CDR3 DNA follows: TGTGCCAGCAGCCCTGCAGGAGGGGTATTGAACGAGCAGTACTTC.

The chain links TRBV7-2 to TRBJ1-1; TRBD1 aligns across 8 bases. The J segment lost 0 bases and the V segment lost 3 bases, leaving 9 bases of the junction unmatched. The CDR3 is made up of 17 amino acids. Germline values: CDR1 SGHTA, CDR2 FQGNSA. The chain's CDR3 is CASSFLFGQGLNTEAFF. The CDR3 region has the DNA TGTGCCAGCAGCTTTTTATTTGGACAGGGATTGAACACTGAAGCTTTCTTT.

This clone appeared a single time. V usage is TRBV27 and J usage is TRBJ1-2; D remains unclear. Germline V gene data show CDR1 as MNHEY and CDR2 as SMNVEV (reference sequence). The CDR3 is 11 residues long. The V end lost 6 bases, the J end lost 2 bases, and 4 bases lay between the germline ends. The chain's CDR3 is CASRGNYGYTF. In DNA form, the CDR3 reads TGTGCCAGCAGGGGAAACTATGGCTACACCTTC.

This CDR3 reads CASSQDWSILGGDEQFF. The CDR3, as DNA: TGCGCCAGCAGCCAAGATTGGAGTATCCTAGGGGGCGATGAGCAGTTCTTC. This rearrangement joins TRBV4-3 to TRBJ2-1; 7 bases align to TRBD1. CDR3 length: 17 residues. J was trimmed by 8 bases and V by 0 bases; bases with no gene match: 13. CDR1 is LGHNA and CDR2 is YSLEER in the germline V gene.